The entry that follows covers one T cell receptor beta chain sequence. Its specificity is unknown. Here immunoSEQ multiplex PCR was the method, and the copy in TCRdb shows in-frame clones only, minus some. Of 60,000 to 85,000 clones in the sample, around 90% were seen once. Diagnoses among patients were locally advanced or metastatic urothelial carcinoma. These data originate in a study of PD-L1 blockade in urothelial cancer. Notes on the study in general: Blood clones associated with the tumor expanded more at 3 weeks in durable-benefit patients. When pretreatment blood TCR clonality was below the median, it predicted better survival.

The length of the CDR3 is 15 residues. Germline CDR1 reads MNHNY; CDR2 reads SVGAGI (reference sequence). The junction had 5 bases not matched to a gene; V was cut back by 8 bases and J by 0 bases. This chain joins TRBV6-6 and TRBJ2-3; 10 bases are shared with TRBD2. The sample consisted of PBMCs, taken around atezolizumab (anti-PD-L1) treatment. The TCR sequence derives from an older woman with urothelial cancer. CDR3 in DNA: TGTGCCAGCTGGGAGCGGGGGGGCAGCACAGATACGCAGTATTTT. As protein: CASWERGGSTDTQYF.